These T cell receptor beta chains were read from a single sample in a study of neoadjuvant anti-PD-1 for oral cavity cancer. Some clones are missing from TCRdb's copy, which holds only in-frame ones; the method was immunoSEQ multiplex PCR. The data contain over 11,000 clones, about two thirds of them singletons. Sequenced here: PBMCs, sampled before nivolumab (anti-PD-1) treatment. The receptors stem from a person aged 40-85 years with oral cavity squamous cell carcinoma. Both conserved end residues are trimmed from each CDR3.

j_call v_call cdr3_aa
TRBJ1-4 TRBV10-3 AIKGTENEKLF
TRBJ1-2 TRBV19 ASSKGGHSGYT
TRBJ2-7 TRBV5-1 ASSLGGLGEQY
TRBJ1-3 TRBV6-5 ASSSGGSGNTIY
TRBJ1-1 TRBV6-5 ASRDEKGFTEAF
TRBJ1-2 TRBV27 ASWGSNYGYT
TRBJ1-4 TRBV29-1 SAGQATNEKLF
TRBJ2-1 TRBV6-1 ASIVRSRQRNEQF
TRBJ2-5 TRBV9 ASSVYEGAGGKVTETQY
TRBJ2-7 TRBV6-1 ASSDQVAGKDEQY
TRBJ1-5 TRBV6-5 ASSGQQNQPQH
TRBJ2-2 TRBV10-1 ASSAVTTGGELF
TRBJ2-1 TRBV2 ASTRDSPSGQF
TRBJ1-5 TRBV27 ASSSGQPGNQPQH
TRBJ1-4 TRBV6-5 ASSTRTAPNEKLF
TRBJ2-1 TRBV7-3 ASSHGLAGDEQF
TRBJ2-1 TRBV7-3 ASSLAGRLDFNEQF
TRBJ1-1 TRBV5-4 ASSLEVPDTEAF
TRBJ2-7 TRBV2 AGRWEGSSYEQY
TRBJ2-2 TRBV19 ASSRLTGELF
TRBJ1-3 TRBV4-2 ASSQAPISSGNTIY
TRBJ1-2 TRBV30 AWSVEYGGGQNYGYT
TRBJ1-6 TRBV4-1 ASSHTGEPLH
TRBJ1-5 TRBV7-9 ASSPGQGYSNQPQH
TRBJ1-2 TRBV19 AGRRRSDLGYT
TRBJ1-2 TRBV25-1 ASSEDLERDYT
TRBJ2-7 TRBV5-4 ASRWGQGASGEQY
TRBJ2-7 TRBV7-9 ASSQGQGGEQY
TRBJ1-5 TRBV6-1 ASSVWDSNQPQH
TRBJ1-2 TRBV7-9 ASSLAENLRDPYGYT
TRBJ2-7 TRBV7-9 ASSLIGSYEQY
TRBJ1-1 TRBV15 ATSRDIAWGAEAF
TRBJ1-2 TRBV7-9 ASSPAQGGHGYT
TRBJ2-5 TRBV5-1 ASSSGTQQETQY
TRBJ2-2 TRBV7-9 ASSLDVGAGELF
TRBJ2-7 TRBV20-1 SAIRSQQY
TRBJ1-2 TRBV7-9 ASSLPFGRGNGYT
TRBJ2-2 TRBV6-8 ARPPTRRERTGELF
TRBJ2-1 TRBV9 ASSVESYNEQF
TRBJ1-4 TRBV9 ASSAQGGDEKLF